Listed below are T cell receptor beta chains from one sample, sequenced in a study of blood T cell repertoires in COVID-19. Using immunoSEQ multiplex PCR, the repertoire was profiled, and TCRdb retains in-frame clones only, with some absent. Among some 220,000 clones listed, approximately 80% were seen once. Sequencing was carried out using peripheral blood. Receptors originate from an older woman with active or convalescent COVID-19. Both conserved end residues are part of each CDR3. For some rows the clone size is stated as once, few or many, or as a class when expanded; others skip it.

>NA|13|TRBV12-3/TRBV12-4
CASSFGGYPEAFF
>NA|15|TRBV29-1
CSVKVGVGFNTEAFF
>NA|17|TRBV7-6
CASSLAVGGSSYNEQFF
>NA|16|TRBV5-1
CASSPTERPGTGELFF
>NA|14|TRBV9
CASSPNTKNTEAFF
>once|15|TRBV5-1
CASSLGVEVQETQYF
>NA|15|TRBV2
CASSEHPGLGDTQYF
>NA|16|TRBV7-3
CASSWTGGWGTDTQYF
>once|14|TRBV15
CATSQDRSTDTQYF
>NA|12|TRBV30
CASRDRGTEAFF
>NA|16|TRBV11-1
CASSLASSGGYNEQFF
>NA|15|TRBV10-1
CASSEKTGGRETQYF
>few|14|TRBV7-9
CASSWGGPTDTQYF
>once|16|TRBV6-5
CASSYTRTGSGNTIYF
>NA|17|TRBV19
CASSPGASGNMIDTQYF
>NA|15|TRBV9
CASSVAGGMDTEAFF
>NA|13|TRBV29-1
CSQRDRRYYEQYF
>NA|11|TRBV18
CASSPSDTQYF
>NA|18|TRBV5-1
CASSPLAGGLSGANVLTF
>NA|14|TRBV6-5
CAARGTGGSSGYTF
>once|12|TRBV29-1
CSGRDSRYEQYF
>few|18|TRBV7-9
CASSTGTGGLFTGNTIYF
>NA|19|TRBV6-6
CASSPPMGGLAGGQATQYF
>NA|17|TRBV5-8
CASSLYGIAGGYNEQFF
>NA|15|TRBV19
CASRHRRDPTGELFF
>NA|16|TRBV5-6
CASSLLWTSGYNEQFF
>NA|13|TRBV27
CASSGQGVTEAFF
>NA|13|TRBV12-3/TRBV12-4
CASSLSVNQPQHF
>NA|14|TRBV5-1
CASSQVDNNEKLFF
>NA|14|TRBV5-5
CASSLSWGFSPLHF
>NA|11|TRBV29-1
CSVDDNNEQFF
>NA|16|TRBV28
CASNSQAGYSNQPQHF
>NA|14|TRBV5-1
CASSRDRGSYGYTF
>NA|14|TRBV2
CASSSEITGVGYTF
>once|16|TRBV6-5
CASSYSSVPRGGEAFF